This T cell receptor beta chain was recovered during a study of cytomegalovirus exposure and HLA in healthy donors. Study details: Of 300 to 450 genotyped donors, more than 75% clustered with self-reported Caucasian donors.

This clone was seen just once. Its antigen is unknown. Overall study results and limits: An observed cluster of highly shared sequence variants was recorded as a likely sequencing artifact. No immune exposure information besides CMV serostatus was available.

Use of 60 Vbeta and 13 Jbeta primers characterized the PCR. TCRdb's copy holds only in-frame clones and misses some; the assay was immunoSEQ multiplex PCR. The data show approximately 190,000 clones, around 81% seen once. Sequencing was carried out using PBMCs. The TCR was taken from a young woman in good health and CMV-seropositive.

The CDR3 here is CASSVGWTSGFNEQFF. For the CDR3, the DNA is TGTGCCAGCAGCGTAGGCTGGACTAGCGGGTTCAATGAGCAGTTCTTC. V and J are TRBV9 and TRBJ2-1, with 11 nucleotides matching TRBD2. The CDR3 is 16 amino acids. Trimming took 0 bases from V and 6 from J; bases not matched to a gene: 5. Per germline, CDR1 SGDLS and CDR2 YYNGEE.